This TCR beta chain was sequenced for a study of Ad26.COV2.S vaccination and SARS-CoV-2 variants. Overall study results and limits: Higher spike-specific TCR breadth was found in vaccine recipients than in placebo recipients. The authors reported substantial breadth in spike-specific CD8+ and CD4+ T cell responses after vaccination. The TCR-based breadth and depth measures might underestimate overall T cell responses.

The ends were cut back, 5 bases at V and 10 bases at J, with 9 bases in the middle. CDR1 is PRHDT, CDR2 FYEKMQ, per germline (reference sequence). This CDR3 is 11 amino acids long. Only in-frame clones appear in the TCRdb table, and some are missing; sequencing was by immunoSEQ multiplex PCR. The sample contains 180,000 or so clones, roughly nine tenths of which appear only once. Comments on this clone: Its antigen is unknown.

This chain uses TRBV13 with TRBJ2-1; D uncertain. This clonotype was sampled from a human donor who had recovered from COVID-19. Material: peripheral blood, obtained after recovery from COVID-19. Here the CDR3 reads CASSTGWEQFF. The CDR3 coding sequence is TGTGCCAGCAGCACCGGATGGGAGCAGTTCTTC.